Following are 20 T cell receptor beta chains from one sample sequenced in a study of T-cell memory formation after mild COVID-19. TCRdb analysed the 5' RACE reads with MiXCR anew, one entry per CDR3 protein. The sample lists 150,000 to 200,000 distinct CDR3 sequences, 20% to 25% occurring once. Specimen: PBMCs or a T cell subset sorted from them (not recorded which). All receptors derive from an adult woman who had mild COVID-19 (a few samples of this study predate the infection). Cell type and time point are not known.

This clonotype has ten or more counts. This sequence joins TRBV5-1 and TRBJ2-7, with D uncertain. The CDR3 totals 13 residues. Germline CDR1 is SGHRS and CDR2 is YFSETQ. Trimming took 0 bases from V and 3 from J, leaving 7 bases between them. Here the CDR3 DNA reads TGCGCCAGCAGCTTGGGTCCGGGCTACGAGCAGTACTTC. Its protein product is CASSLGPGYEQYF.

This clonotype turned up a few times. The genes are TRBV24-1 and TRBJ2-1; TRBD2 aligns across 13 bases. This CDR3 contains 14 residues. Germline assignment: CDR1 KGHDR and CDR2 SFDVKD. Trimming cost V 6 bases and J 12 bases; bases outside gene matches: 7. The CDR3 is CATSPPRTSGGQFF. In DNA, the CDR3 is TGTGCCACCAGTCCCCCGCGGACTAGCGGGGGGCAGTTCTTC.

This chain joins TRBV11-3 and TRBJ2-1, with D perhaps TRBD1 or TRBD2 (7 bases each). Germline V lookup: CDR1 SGHNT, CDR2 YENEEA. Trimming took off 2 bases at V and 3 bases at J, with 35 bases between the two ends. There are 23 residues in the CDR3. DNA of the CDR3: TGTGCCAGCAGCTTATACCAGGGACAGTCAGTTAAGGCTAGCGGATGGGACTACAATGAGCAGTTCTTC. This gives the protein CASSLYQGQSVKASGWDYNEQFF.

The chain combines TRBV29-1 with TRBJ2-5; 9 bases fit TRBD1. Losses at the gene ends were 2 bases for V and 2 bases for J; bases not matched to a gene: 3. This CDR3 is built from 14 residues. Germline loops: CDR1 SQVTM, CDR2 ANQGSEA. DNA of the CDR3: TGCAGCGTTGAACCCGGGACAGGGCAAGAGACCCAGTACTTC. It is translated as CSVEPGTGQETQYF.

Only a few counts were recorded for this clonotype. The rearrangement joins TRBV20-1 to TRBJ1-1; 8 bases fit TRBD1. The CDR3 is made up of 15 amino acids. The junction had 9 bases not matched to a gene; V was cut back by 6 bases and J by 0 bases. CDR1 DFQATT and CDR2 SNEGSKA come from the germline V gene (reference sequence). This CDR3 reads CSARRQGAVNTEAFF. The DNA of the CDR3 is TGCAGTGCGCGGCGGCAGGGGGCAGTGAACACTGAAGCTTTCTTT.

The chain recombines TRBV4-1 with TRBJ2-3; possibly TRBD2 for D (6 bases). The CDR3 sequence is 14 residues long. V shed 4 bases and J shed 0 bases, with 8 bases lying between them. Per the germline V gene, CDR1 is MGHRA and CDR2 is YSYEKL. The CDR3 loop is CASSPSESTDTQYF. Here the CDR3 DNA reads TGCGCCAGCAGCCCTAGCGAGAGCACAGATACGCAGTATTTT.

This clonotype was found a few times. The CDR3 coding sequence is TGTGCCAGCAGTCCGACTAGCGGGAGATCTATCGGTGAGCAGTTCTTC. Translated, it gives CASSPTSGRSIGEQFF. The chain has TRBV6-2 or TRBV6-3 and TRBJ2-1; 12 nucleotides align to TRBD2. CDR3 length: 16 residues. CDR1 and CDR2 from the germline V gene are MNHEY and SVGEGT. V trimming: 5 bases; J trimming: 9 bases; junction bases outside the gene matches: 11.

CDR3 sequence: CASSYFPSGGQETQYF. The CDR3 bases are TGTGCCAGCAGTTACTTCCCTAGCGGGGGCCAAGAGACCCAGTACTTC. The rearrangement links TRBV6-5 to TRBJ2-5; 10 bases are a match to TRBD2. The V segment lost 1 base and the J segment 1 base; nucleotides outside the gene matches: 3. Looked up from germline, CDR1 is MNHEY and CDR2 is SVGAGI. The CDR3 has 16 residues.

The rearrangement links TRBV7-9 to TRBJ1-5; possible D gene TRBD1, 5 bases. Germline loops: CDR1 SEHNR, CDR2 FQNEAQ (reference sequence). V dropped 4 bases and J dropped 2 bases, with 21 bases sitting between them. This CDR3 comprises 18 residues. In DNA form, the CDR3 reads TGTGCCAGCAGCTCGGTTGCGGGACCCTTGAAGGGCAATCAGCCCCAGCATTTT. Translating it yields CASSSVAGPLKGNQPQHF.

The J gene is TRBJ2-1, the V gene TRBV11-2, with 8 bases that match TRBD2. J was trimmed by 7 bases and V by 1 base; bases with no gene match: 6. This CDR3 is built from 15 residues. Germline CDR1 is SGHAT and CDR2 is FQNNGV. This CDR3 reads CASSLAYGGANEQFF. The DNA of the CDR3 is TGTGCCAGCAGCTTAGCGTACGGGGGGGCTAATGAGCAGTTCTTC.

This clonotype was picked up many times. CDR3 protein: CATSEGGTSGIQETQYF. CDR3 bases: TGTGCCACCAGTGAGGGGGGGACTAGCGGGATACAAGAGACCCAGTACTTC. The chain carries TRBV24-1 and TRBJ2-5; TRBD2 matches 13 bases. The V gene end was trimmed by 4 bases and the J gene end by 2 bases; junction bases not matched to a gene: 6. Germline V gives CDR1 KGHDR, CDR2 SFDVKD. The CDR3 has 17 amino acids.

This chain joins TRBV5-1 and TRBJ1-1; tentatively, D is TRBD1 (6 bases). In germline, CDR1 is SGHRS, CDR2 YFSETQ. V lost 2 bases to trimming and J lost 7 bases, with 12 bases between them. The CDR3 is 13 residues long. The CDR3 bases are TGCGCCAGCAGCTTAGGGGGATCCTATGAAGCTTTCTTT. Residues: CASSLGGSYEAFF.

The chain joins TRBV24-1 to TRBJ2-2; no reliable D call. Deletions cut 6 bases from V and 2 bases from J, with 6 bases between. CDR1 KGHDR and CDR2 SFDVKD come from the germline V gene. The CDR3 totals 13 residues. The CDR3 loop is CATSPENTGELFF. CDR3 in DNA: TGTGCCACCAGTCCGGAAAACACCGGGGAGCTGTTTTTT.

The chain has TRBV7-3 and TRBJ2-7; 9 nucleotides match TRBD2. CDR3 length: 18 residues. The germline CDR1 and CDR2 sequences are SGHTA and FQGTGA. The V and J ends lost 1 base and 3 bases, in that order; junction bases with no gene match: 13. The CDR3 sequence: CASSLIPRGGLAHYEQYF. The CDR3 region has the DNA TGTGCCAGCAGCTTAATCCCCCGGGGGGGACTAGCCCACTACGAGCAGTACTTC.

This clonotype was observed a few times. DNA for the CDR3: TGTGCCAGCACTGTCGGGCTTAACTATGGCTACACCTTC. It yields the protein CASTVGLNYGYTF. The chain employs TRBV7-8 and TRBJ1-2; D gene uncertain. The germline gives CDR1 SGHVS, CDR2 FQNEAQ. The CDR3 has 13 residues. The V end lost 7 bases, the J end lost 1 base, and 10 bases lay between the germline ends.

This clonotype appeared a single time. The CDR3 region is CASLGQFNSPLHF. The CDR3 DNA follows: TGTGCCAGCCTGGGACAGTTTAATTCACCCCTCCACTTT. The rearrangement uses TRBV7-9 and TRBJ1-6; TRBD1 aligns across 7 bases. Germline V gives CDR1 SEHNR, CDR2 FQNEAQ (reference sequence). There are 13 residues in the CDR3. The trim removed 8 bases at V and 6 bases at J, leaving 4 bases unmatched.

This sequence joins TRBV7-9 and TRBJ2-1; D possibly corresponds to TRBD2 (5 bases). The CDR3 sequence is 18 residues long. Germline V gene lookup returns CDR1 SEHNR and CDR2 FQNEAQ (reference sequence). The V gene lost 5 bases and the J gene lost 0 bases, with 20 bases spanning the gap. For the CDR3, the DNA is TGTGCCAGCAGCCCGGTCGAGGGTAGGACGAGCTCCTACAATGAGCAGTTCTTC. Protein product: CASSPVEGRTSSYNEQFF.

The chain couples TRBV29-1 to TRBJ2-7, with TRBD1 matching 7 bases. Germline V gene data show CDR1 as SQVTM and CDR2 as ANQGSEA. The CDR3 sequence is 12 residues long. V dropped 4 bases and J dropped 3; count of bases not matched to a gene: 3. The CDR3, as DNA: TGCAGCGTTGGACAGGGAGTCTACGAGCAGTACTTC. Residues: CSVGQGVYEQYF.

The V call is TRBV12-3 or TRBV12-4, the J call TRBJ2-1; D possibly corresponds to TRBD1 (6 bases). This CDR3 has 14 residues. V was trimmed by 8 bases and J by 1 base, leaving 12 bases between them. The CDR3 coding sequence is TGTGCCAGCGCCTGGGGGACATCCTACAATGAGCAGTTCTTC. As protein: CASAWGTSYNEQFF.

The rearrangement joins TRBV5-1 to TRBJ2-5, with a tentative D call TRBD2 (5 bases). Germline V lookup: CDR1 SGHRS, CDR2 YFSETQ. The CDR3 is made up of 16 amino acids. With 5 bases removed from V and 5 bases from J, the gap between germline ends came to 22 bases. The CDR3 sequence: CASREREGSLWETQYF. The CDR3 nucleotides read TGCGCCAGCAGGGAGAGGGAAGGGTCGTTATGGGAGACCCAGTACTTC.